These 8 T cell receptor beta chains came from one sample sequenced in a study of blood T cell repertoires in COVID-19. Some clones are missing from TCRdb's copy, which holds only in-frame ones; the method was immunoSEQ multiplex PCR. The sample lists about 400,000 clones; roughly 86% were seen once. The source material was PBMCs or T cells enriched from blood (not recorded which). These receptor sequences come from a woman between 35 and 50 years old with acute COVID-19.

The chain joins TRBV19 to TRBJ2-4, with 9 bases matching TRBD2. Germline trimming cut 3 bases from V and 1 base from J; bases unmatched to any gene: 7. The CDR3 consists of 17 residues. Germline CDR1 and CDR2: LNHDA and SQIVND (reference sequence). The CDR3 sequence: CASSIESRGGAKNIQYF. Here the CDR3 DNA reads TGTGCCAGTAGTATTGAGTCGCGGGGGGGCGCCAAAAACATTCAGTACTTC. The entire variable domain, with the rest obtained from reference TRBV19 and TRBJ2-4, is as follows: DGGITQSPKYLFRKEGQNVTLSCEQNLNHDAMYWYRQDPGQGLRLIYYSQIVNDFQKGDIAEGYSVSREKKESFPLTVTSAQKNPTAFYLCASSIESRGGAKNIQYFGAGTRLSVL.

J is TRBJ2-1 and V is TRBV4-1, with TRBD1 matching 10 bases. V trimming: 1 base; J trimming: 5 bases; junction bases outside the gene matches: 11. Germline loops: CDR1 MGHRA, CDR2 YSYEKL. The CDR3 consists of 18 residues. CDR3 amino acids: CASSQAHRQGAMNNEQFF. The DNA for the CDR3 is TGCGCCAGCAGCCAAGCACACCGACAGGGGGCGATGAACAATGAGCAGTTCTTC.

The J gene is TRBJ2-1, the V gene TRBV4-2; 9 bases are a match to TRBD2. Germline trimming cut 3 bases from V and 6 bases from J; bases unmatched to any gene: 3. The CDR3 contains 14 residues. Germline V gene sequence: CDR1 LGHNA, CDR2 YNFKEQ. The CDR3 protein is CASSQGLALNEQFF. CDR3 bases: TGTGCCAGCAGCCAGGGACTAGCTCTCAATGAGCAGTTCTTC.

This chain uses TRBV18 with TRBJ2-5, with D hard to call. The CDR3 has 13 amino acids. V lost 3 bases and J 2 bases, leaving 7 bases between the germline ends. CDR1 and CDR2 (germline): KGHSH, LQKENI. The CDR3 DNA is TGTGCCAGCTCACCCGACTGGCAAGAGACCCAGTACTTC. Translation: CASSPDWQETQYF.

V is TRBV5-1 and J is TRBJ2-3, with a tentative D call TRBD1 (5 bases). V was pared by 0 bases and J by 6 bases, with 14 bases between. The CDR3 covers 15 residues. Germline CDR1 SGHRS, CDR2 YFSETQ. This CDR3 reads CASSLVGPSSDTQYF. Here the CDR3 DNA reads TGCGCCAGCAGCTTGGTGGGGCCGAGTAGCGATACGCAGTATTTT.

The chain combines TRBV13 with TRBJ2-1; TRBD2 matches 8 bases. The CDR3 has 15 residues. Per the germline V gene, CDR1 is PRHDT and CDR2 is FYEKMQ (reference sequence). Trimming cost V 7 bases and J 0 bases; bases outside gene matches: 5. In nucleotides, the CDR3 is TGTGCCAGCACAGGCGGGGGGCTCTCCTACAATGAGCAGTTCTTC. This translates into CASTGGGLSYNEQFF.

Worth noting for this clone: Other DNA sequences of this sample code for an identical CDR3. The V and J genes are TRBV18 and TRBJ2-5; 15 bases line up with TRBD2. V lost 0 bases to trimming and J lost 2 bases; unmatched junction nucleotides: 1. The CDR3 loop spans 17 amino acids. CDR1 KGHSH and CDR2 LQKENI come from the germline V gene. CDR3: CASSPPGLAGGQETQYF. In nucleotides, the CDR3 is TGTGCCAGCTCACCACCGGGACTAGCGGGGGGACAAGAGACCCAGTACTTC.

This clone was observed a few times. The chain couples TRBV2 to TRBJ1-5; D call uncertain. With 3 bases removed from V and 16 bases from J, the gap between germline ends came to 16 bases. The CDR3 consists of 12 residues. The germline gives CDR1 SNHLY, CDR2 FYNNEI. DNA for the CDR3: TGTGCCAGCAGTGATAGGAGTATCACGTCACATTTT. It encodes CASSDRSITSHF.